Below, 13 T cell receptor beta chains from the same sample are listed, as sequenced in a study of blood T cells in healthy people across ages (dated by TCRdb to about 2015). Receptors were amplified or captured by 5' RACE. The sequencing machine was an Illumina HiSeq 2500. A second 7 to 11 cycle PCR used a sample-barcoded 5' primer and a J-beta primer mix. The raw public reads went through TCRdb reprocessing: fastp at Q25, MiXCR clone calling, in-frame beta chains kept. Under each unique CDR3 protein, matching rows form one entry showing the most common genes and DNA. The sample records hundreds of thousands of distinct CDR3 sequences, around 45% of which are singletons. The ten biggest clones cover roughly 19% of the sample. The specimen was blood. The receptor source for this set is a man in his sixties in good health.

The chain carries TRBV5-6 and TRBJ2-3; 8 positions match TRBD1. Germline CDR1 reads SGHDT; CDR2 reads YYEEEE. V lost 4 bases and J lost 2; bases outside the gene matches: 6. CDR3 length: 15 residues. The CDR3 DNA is TGTGCCAGCAGCGGCGGGACAGGTTACACAGATACGCAGTATTTT. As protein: CASSGGTGYTDTQYF.

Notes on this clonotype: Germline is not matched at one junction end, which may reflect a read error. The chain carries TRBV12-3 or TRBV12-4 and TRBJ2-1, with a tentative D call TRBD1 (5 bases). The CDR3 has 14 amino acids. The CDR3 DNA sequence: TGTGCCAACAGTTTTAGGGCAGGGATGAATGAGCAGTTCTTC. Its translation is CANSFRAGMNEQFF.

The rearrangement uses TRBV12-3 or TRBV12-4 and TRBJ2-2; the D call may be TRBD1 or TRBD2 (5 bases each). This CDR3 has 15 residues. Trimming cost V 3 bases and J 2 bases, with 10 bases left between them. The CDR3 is CASSLRGDNTGELFF. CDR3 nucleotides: TGTGCCAGCAGTTTGAGAGGGGATAACACCGGGGAGCTGTTTTTT.

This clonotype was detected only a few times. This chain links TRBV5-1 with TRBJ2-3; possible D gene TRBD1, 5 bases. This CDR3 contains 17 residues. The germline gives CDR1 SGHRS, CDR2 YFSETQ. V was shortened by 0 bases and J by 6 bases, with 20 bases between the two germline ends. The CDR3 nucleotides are TGCGCCAGCAGCTTGGGAAAGTCAGGGCTGAGTAGCGATACGCAGTATTTT. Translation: CASSLGKSGLSSDTQYF.

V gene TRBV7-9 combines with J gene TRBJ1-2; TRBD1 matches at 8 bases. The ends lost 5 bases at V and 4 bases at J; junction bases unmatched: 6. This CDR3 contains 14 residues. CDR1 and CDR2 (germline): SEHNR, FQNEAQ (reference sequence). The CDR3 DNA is TGTGCCAGCAGCCCGGACAGGGCGGTCTATGGCTACACCTTC. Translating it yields CASSPDRAVYGYTF.

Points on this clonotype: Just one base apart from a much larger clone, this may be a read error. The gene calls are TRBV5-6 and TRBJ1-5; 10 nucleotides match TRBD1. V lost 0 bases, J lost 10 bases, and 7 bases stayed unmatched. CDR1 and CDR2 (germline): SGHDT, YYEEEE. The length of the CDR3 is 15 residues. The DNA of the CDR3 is TGTGCCAGCAGCTTGGGACAGGGGGCCGGAATACCCCAGCATTTT. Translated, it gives CASSLGQGAGIPQHF.

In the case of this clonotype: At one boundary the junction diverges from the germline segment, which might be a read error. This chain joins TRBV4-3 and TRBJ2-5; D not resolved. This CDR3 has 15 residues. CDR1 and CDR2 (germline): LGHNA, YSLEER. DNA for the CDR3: TGCGCCAGCAGCCAAGACTGGAGTCAAGTCGACGAGCAGAACTTC. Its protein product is CASSQDWSQVDEQNF.

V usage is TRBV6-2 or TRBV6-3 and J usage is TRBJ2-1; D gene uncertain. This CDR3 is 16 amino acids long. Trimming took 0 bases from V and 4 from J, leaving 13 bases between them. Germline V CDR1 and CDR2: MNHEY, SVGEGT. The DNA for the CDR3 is TGTGCCAGCAGTTACTCGGAGCGTAAGACATACAATGAGCAGTTCTTC. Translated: CASSYSERKTYNEQFF.

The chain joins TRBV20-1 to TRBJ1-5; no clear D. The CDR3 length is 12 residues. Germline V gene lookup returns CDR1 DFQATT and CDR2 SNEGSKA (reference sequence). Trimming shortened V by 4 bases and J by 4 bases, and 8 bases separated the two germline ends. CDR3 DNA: TGCAGTGCTATATCCAGTAATCAGCCCCAGCATTTT. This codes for CSAISSNQPQHF.

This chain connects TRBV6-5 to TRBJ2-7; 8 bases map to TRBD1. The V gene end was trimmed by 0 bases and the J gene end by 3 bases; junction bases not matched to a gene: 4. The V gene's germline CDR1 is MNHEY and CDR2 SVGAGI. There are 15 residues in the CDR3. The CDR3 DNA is TGTGCCAGCAGTTACTCGACAGGGGAAATCTACGAGCAGTACTTC. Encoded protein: CASSYSTGEIYEQYF.

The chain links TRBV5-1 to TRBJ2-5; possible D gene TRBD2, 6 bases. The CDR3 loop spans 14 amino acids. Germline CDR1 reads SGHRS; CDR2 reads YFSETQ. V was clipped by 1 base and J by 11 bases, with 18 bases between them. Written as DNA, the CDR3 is TGCGCCAGCAGCTTGTCAGCACTAGCAAATGAGCAGTACTTC. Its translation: CASSLSALANEQYF.

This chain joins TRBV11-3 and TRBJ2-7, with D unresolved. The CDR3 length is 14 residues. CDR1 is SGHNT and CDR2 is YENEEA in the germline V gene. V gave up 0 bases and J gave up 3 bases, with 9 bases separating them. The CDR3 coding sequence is TGTGCCAGCAGCTTAGATCAAACCAACTACGAGCAGTACTTC. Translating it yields CASSLDQTNYEQYF.

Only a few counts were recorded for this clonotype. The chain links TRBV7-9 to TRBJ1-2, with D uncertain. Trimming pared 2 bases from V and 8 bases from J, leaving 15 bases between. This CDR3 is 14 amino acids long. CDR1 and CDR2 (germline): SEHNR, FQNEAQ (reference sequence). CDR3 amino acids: CASSLLVQVGGYTF. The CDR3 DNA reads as TGTGCCAGCAGCTTACTAGTCCAGGTGGGCGGCTACACCTTC.